Shown below are 14 T cell receptor beta chains from a single sample sequenced in a study of response to subunit inactivated influenza vaccine. TCRdb re-derived calls from the RT-PCR reads in MiXCR, one entry per CDR3 protein. The sample lists about 610,000 distinct CDR3 sequences, 12% to 15% occurring once. Specimen: PBMCs from blood, collected 11 to 12 days after vaccination. The receptors originated from a man between 50 and 59 years old who received an inactivated influenza vaccine.

V gene TRBV4-2 combines with J gene TRBJ2-7; possibly TRBD1 for D (7 bases). Germline loops: CDR1 LGHNA, CDR2 YNFKEQ. The CDR3 totals 14 residues. The ends were cut back, 3 bases at V and 5 bases at J, with 14 bases in the middle. The CDR3 loop reads CASSHRLRGDEQYF. In nucleotides, the CDR3 is TGTGCCAGCAGCCATCGGCTCAGGGGGGACGAGCAGTACTTC.

The chain links TRBV5-1 to TRBJ2-5; 11 bases line up with TRBD2. The germline V gene encodes CDR1 SGHRS and CDR2 YFSETQ. The length of the CDR3 is 15 residues. Unmatched junction bases numbered 8, after V lost 5 bases and J lost 5 bases. CDR3 protein: CASSASGGSVETQYF. DNA for the CDR3: TGCGCCAGCAGTGCTAGCGGGGGGTCTGTTGAGACCCAGTACTTC.

On this clonotype itself: The junction departs from germline at one end; a sequencing error may be responsible. This chain links TRBV28 with TRBJ2-2, with TRBD2 matching 14 bases. This CDR3 contains 18 residues. CDR1 is MDHEN and CDR2 is SYDVKM in the germline V gene. DNA for the CDR3: TGTGCCGGCAGTGATCCGGGACTAGCGGGAGAAAACACCGGGGAGCTGTTTTTT. Its translation is CAGSDPGLAGENTGELFF.

The chain carries TRBV20-1 and TRBJ2-1; D perhaps matches TRBD1 (5 bases). Germline CDR1 is DFQATT and CDR2 is SNEGSKA (reference sequence). The CDR3 loop spans 15 amino acids. Trimming took off 0 bases at V and 9 bases at J, with 18 bases between the two ends. This chain's CDR3 is CSAREGQGDEFEQFF. CDR3 DNA: TGCAGTGCTAGAGAGGGGCAGGGTGATGAGTTTGAGCAGTTCTTC.

The chain recombines TRBV7-2 with TRBJ2-7, with 12 bases aligning to TRBD1. The V segment lost 5 bases and the J segment 6 bases; nucleotides outside the gene matches: 5. The CDR3 sequence is 14 residues long. CDR1 and CDR2 from the germline V gene are SGHTA and FQGNSA. The CDR3 sequence: CASSLRGQGAEQYF. The DNA of the CDR3 is TGTGCCAGCAGCCTTCGGGGACAGGGGGCCGAGCAGTACTTC. The variable domain in full, with the rest retrieved from reference TRBV7-2 and TRBJ2-7, is GAGVSQSPSNKVTEKGKDVELRCDPISGHTALYWYRQSLGQGLEFLIYFQGNSAPDKSGLPSDRFSAERTGGSVSTLTIQRTQQEDSAVYLCASSLRGQGAEQYFGPGTRLTVT.

The gene calls are TRBV5-1 and TRBJ2-3; tentatively, D is TRBD2 (5 bases). There are 15 residues in the CDR3. Germline V gives CDR1 SGHRS, CDR2 YFSETQ. The V end lost 4 bases, the J end lost 6 bases, and 18 bases lay between the germline ends. CDR3 in amino acids: CASSLASQSLDTQYF. DNA of the CDR3: TGCGCCAGCAGCCTAGCCTCCCAGTCTCTGGATACGCAGTATTTT.

The V call is TRBV7-9, the J call TRBJ2-7, with D possibly being TRBD1 (6 bases). CDR1 is SEHNR, CDR2 FQNEAQ, per germline (reference sequence). The CDR3 is 14 amino acids. V shed 3 bases and J shed 7 bases, with 16 bases lying between them. CDR3 amino acids: CASSLSRGRGEQYF. CDR3 nucleotide sequence: TGTGCCAGCAGCTTGAGCAGGGGTAGGGGGGAGCAGTACTTC.

The genes are TRBV29-1 and TRBJ2-1; unclear D gene. Trimming pared 2 bases from V and 8 bases from J, leaving 4 bases between. This CDR3 contains 10 residues. CDR1 SQVTM and CDR2 ANQGSEA come from the germline V gene. Here the CDR3 DNA reads TGCAGCGTTGAACGGTATGAGCAGTTCTTC. Its translation: CSVERYEQFF.

The V and J genes are TRBV7-2 and TRBJ1-5, with 7 bases matching TRBD1. V trimming: 6 bases; J trimming: 3 bases; junction bases outside the gene matches: 5. Germline V gene data show CDR1 as SGHTA and CDR2 as FQGNSA. This CDR3 comprises 14 residues. The CDR3 DNA reads TGTGCCAGCAGTTGGGACAGTCCCAATCAGCCCCAGCATTTT. It translates to CASSWDSPNQPQHF.

The V call is TRBV11-1, the J call TRBJ1-6; 7 bases are shared with TRBD1. CDR3 length: 18 residues. The V and J ends lost 5 bases and 6 bases, in that order; junction bases with no gene match: 16. Looked up from germline, CDR1 is SGHAT and CDR2 is FQDESV (reference sequence). CDR3 protein: CASSPSLGRGYGNSPLHF. In DNA form, the CDR3 reads TGTGCCAGCAGCCCATCCCTGGGCAGGGGGTATGGTAATTCACCCCTCCACTTT. The full variable domain, in which reference TRBV11-1 and TRBJ1-6 provide the parts outside the CDR3, is EAEVAQSPRYKITEKSQAVAFWCDPISGHATLYWYRQILGQGPELLVQFQDESVVDDSQLPKDRFSAERLKGVDSTLKIQPAELGDSAMYLCASSPSLGRGYGNSPLHFGNGTRLTVT.

V is TRBV9 and J is TRBJ2-3, with 10 bases lining up with TRBD2. From germline, CDR1 is SGDLS and CDR2 YYNGEE. CDR3 size: 18 residues. The junction had 12 bases not matched to a gene; V was cut back by 0 bases and J by 5 bases. The CDR3 reads CASSVGEVSGRFRDTQYF. The CDR3 coding sequence is TGTGCCAGCAGCGTAGGAGAAGTTAGCGGGAGGTTTCGAGATACGCAGTATTTT.

This chain uses TRBV6-1 with TRBJ1-4; D may be TRBD1 (6 bases). The germline V gene encodes CDR1 MNHNS and CDR2 SASEGT. The CDR3 runs 14 residues. V was trimmed by 1 base and J by 8 bases, leaving 11 bases between them. CDR3 nucleotide sequence: TGTGCCAGCAGTGAAGGCAGGGGAAGAGAAAAACTGTTTTTT. Its translation is CASSEGRGREKLFF.

J is TRBJ1-1 and V is TRBV6-1; TRBD1 might be the D (5 bases). The length of the CDR3 is 13 residues. Germline V gene lookup returns CDR1 MNHNS and CDR2 SASEGT. Trimming removed 5 bases from V and 11 bases from J, with 18 bases in between. The CDR3 reads CASSPPGAHAAFF. In DNA form, the CDR3 reads TGTGCCAGCAGTCCCCCCGGGGCCCACGCGGCTTTCTTT.

The chain is built from TRBV6-5 and TRBJ1-2, with a possible D match to TRBD1 (6 bases). The V gene's germline CDR1 is MNHEY and CDR2 SVGAGI. The germline V and J ends were trimmed by 7 bases and 2 bases, with 8 bases remaining between them. The CDR3 loop spans 12 amino acids. CDR3 in amino acids: CASTDRNYGYTF. The DNA of the CDR3 is TGTGCCAGCACTGACAGGAACTATGGCTACACCTTC.